These 24 T cell receptor beta chains originate from one sample sequenced in a study of T cells in Graves' hyperthyroidism and ophthalmopathy. The TCR beta CDR3 regions underwent amplification using RNA transcripts as the source. The HTBI primer set served for first-round RT-PCR of the TCR CDR3. TCRdb recomputed calls from the multiplex PCR reads with MiXCR, one row per CDR3 protein. Among roughly 720,000 distinct CDR3 sequences, around a sixth were seen once, and the ten largest hold 15% to 19%. Sequences were obtained from blood. These receptors originate from a man in his forties or fifties with Graves' hyperthyroidism.

Many counts were recorded for this clonotype. The V gene is TRBV28, the J gene TRBJ2-3, with 10 bases aligning to TRBD2. CDR3 length equals 16 residues. V gave up 0 bases and J gave up 4 bases; unmatched junction bases: 4. Germline V gene data show CDR1 as MDHEN and CDR2 as SYDVKM. The CDR3 bases are TGTGCCAGCAGTTTATGGCTAGCGGGAGAGGCAGATACGCAGTATTTT. Translating it yields CASSLWLAGEADTQYF.

V gene TRBV7-9 combines with J gene TRBJ2-3; 10 nucleotides match TRBD1. V lost 5 bases to trimming and J lost 6 bases; unmatched junction nucleotides: 8. Germline V gene lookup returns CDR1 SEHNR and CDR2 FQNEAQ (reference sequence). The CDR3 has 15 residues. The CDR3 loop is CASSAWDRGPDTQYF. The DNA for the CDR3 is TGTGCCAGCAGCGCCTGGGACAGGGGCCCCGATACGCAGTATTTT.

The DNA of the CDR3 is TGTGCCAGCTCACCACGGACTAGCGGGAATGACAAGACCCAGTACTTC. As protein: CASSPRTSGNDKTQYF. The V call is TRBV18, the J call TRBJ2-5; 12 nucleotides agree with TRBD2. CDR1 and CDR2 from the germline V gene are KGHSH and LQKENI. With V trimmed by 1 base and J by 6 bases, 6 bases remained unmatched. The CDR3 covers 16 residues. Full variable domain (outside the CDR3, taken from reference TRBV18 and TRBJ2-5): NAGVMQNPRHLVRRRGQEARLRCSPMKGHSHVYWYRQLPEEGLKFMVYLQKENIIDESGMPKERFSAEFPKEGPSILRIQQVVRGDSAAYFCASSPRTSGNDKTQYFGPGTRLLVL.

This clonotype was picked up many times. V usage is TRBV5-1 and J usage is TRBJ2-3; D remains ambiguous. CDR3 length equals 15 residues. V lost 0 bases, J lost 5 bases, and 13 bases lay in between. CDR1 is SGHRS and CDR2 is YFSETQ in the germline V gene. Here the CDR3 reads CASSLGDKLLDTQYF. The CDR3 DNA follows: TGCGCCAGCAGCTTGGGAGACAAGCTCCTAGATACGCAGTATTTT.

This chain uses TRBV7-9 with TRBJ2-7; 9 bases align to TRBD1. Looked up from germline, CDR1 is SEHNR and CDR2 is FQNEAQ (reference sequence). The CDR3 is 16 amino acids. Germline trimming cut 0 bases from V and 5 bases from J; bases unmatched to any gene: 8. DNA for the CDR3: TGTGCCAGCAGCTTAGCGCGGGGGACAGGGTTCCACGAGCAGTACTTC. Translation gives CASSLARGTGFHEQYF. The complete variable domain, with remaining parts taken from reference TRBV7-9 and TRBJ2-7, reads DTGVSQNPRHKITKRGQNVTFRCDPISEHNRLYWYRQTLGQGPEFLTYFQNEAQLEKSRLLSDRFSAERPKGSFSTLEIQRTEQGDSAMYLCASSLARGTGFHEQYFGPGTRLTVT.

J is TRBJ2-2 and V is TRBV7-2; TRBD2 aligns across 9 bases. This CDR3 is 18 amino acids long. Germline CDR1 is SGHTA and CDR2 is FQGNSA. The trim removed 3 bases at V and 6 bases at J, leaving 14 bases unmatched. In DNA form, the CDR3 reads TGTGCCAGCAGCTTGACGTTGGGCGGGAGGGCCGGTTCCGGGGAGCTGTTTTTT. Its protein is CASSLTLGGRAGSGELFF.

The gene calls are TRBV6-2 or TRBV6-3 and TRBJ2-1; TRBD1 matches 7 bases. The CDR3 length is 12 residues. Germline CDR1 MNHEY, CDR2 SVGEGT. Trimming cost V 7 bases and J 7 bases; bases outside gene matches: 4. Here the CDR3 reads CASKDRLNEQFF. The CDR3 coding sequence is TGTGCCAGCAAGGACAGGTTAAATGAGCAGTTCTTC.

This clonotype was detected many times. V and J are TRBV19 and TRBJ2-1; 7 bases map to TRBD2. Germline V gene lookup returns CDR1 LNHDA and CDR2 SQIVND (reference sequence). The V gene end was trimmed by 0 bases and the J gene end by 2 bases; junction bases not matched to a gene: 10. This CDR3 comprises 18 residues. The CDR3 sequence: CASSIDSTGGPPYNEQFF. The CDR3, as DNA: TGTGCCAGTAGTATAGACTCGACGGGAGGCCCGCCCTACAATGAGCAGTTCTTC.

This clonotype was found many times. The gene calls are TRBV28 and TRBJ1-5, with 9 bases that match TRBD1. This CDR3 has 17 amino acids. After removal of 2 bases from V and 1 base from J, the junction contained 6 bases not matched to a gene. Germline V gene data show CDR1 as MDHEN and CDR2 as SYDVKM. CDR3 sequence reads: CASSLNRGPVSNQPQHF. DNA for the CDR3: TGTGCCAGCAGTTTAAACAGGGGGCCCGTCAGCAATCAGCCCCAGCATTTT.

This chain joins TRBV30 and TRBJ1-1; D not resolved. V was pared by 3 bases and J by 1 base, with 9 bases between. From germline, CDR1 is GTSNPN and CDR2 SVGIG (reference sequence). The CDR3 sequence is 13 residues long. The CDR3, as DNA: TGTGCCTGGAGCCTGTCCACGAACACTGAAGCTTTCTTT. Protein product: CAWSLSTNTEAFF.

In this sample, this clonotype turned up many times. This rearrangement joins TRBV5-4 to TRBJ2-1; tentative D call: TRBD2 (6 bases). The CDR3 runs to 15 residues. V was trimmed by 2 bases and J by 7 bases, leaving 16 bases between them. Germline-derived CDR1 and CDR2 are SGHNT and YYREEE (reference sequence). The CDR3 bases are TGTGCCAGCAGCTTTGGCGGAGGGCCGGGAAATGAGCAGTTCTTC. The encoded protein is CASSFGGGPGNEQFF. Full variable domain (outside the CDR3, taken from reference TRBV5-4 and TRBJ2-1): ETGVTQSPTHLIKTRGQQVTLRCSSQSGHNTVSWYQQALGQGPQFIFQYYREEENGRGNFPPRFSGLQFPNYSSELNVNALELDDSALYLCASSFGGGPGNEQFFGPGTRLTVL.

This clonotype was seen repeatedly, ten times or more. V gene TRBV13 combines with J gene TRBJ2-3, with TRBD2 identical over 12 bases. Germline V gives CDR1 PRHDT, CDR2 FYEKMQ (reference sequence). This CDR3 has 16 residues. The junction had 2 bases not matched to a gene; V was cut back by 1 base and J by 3 bases. The CDR3 bases are TGTGCCAGCAGCTTAGATACTAGCGGGAGGACAGATACGCAGTATTTT. Translating it yields CASSLDTSGRTDTQYF.

The gene calls are TRBV11-1 and TRBJ1-1, with no clear D. Germline V gene data show CDR1 as SGHAT and CDR2 as FQDESV (reference sequence). CDR3 size: 17 residues. V dropped 2 bases and J dropped 1 base, with 17 bases sitting between them. The DNA of the CDR3 is TGTGCCAGCAGCTTACCCATTGGGAGGGAGCCGAACACTGAAGCTTTCTTT. Protein product: CASSLPIGREPNTEAFF.

This clonotype appeared many times. The V gene is TRBV18, the J gene TRBJ2-3, with a possible D match to TRBD1 (6 bases). The CDR3 loop spans 15 amino acids. The V and J ends lost 3 bases and 2 bases respectively, with 12 bases between them. From germline, CDR1 is KGHSH and CDR2 LQKENI. Here the CDR3 reads CASSPGWDITDTQYF. The DNA of the CDR3 is TGTGCCAGCTCACCTGGCTGGGACATCACAGATACGCAGTATTTT.

The chain is built from TRBV9 and TRBJ2-5; 7 bases line up with TRBD2. Germline V gene lookup returns CDR1 SGDLS and CDR2 YYNGEE. The CDR3 has 14 residues. The trim removed 0 bases at V and 5 bases at J, leaving 4 bases unmatched. CDR3 sequence reads: CASSVEGGEETQYF. The CDR3 nucleotides are TGTGCCAGCAGCGTAGAGGGAGGGGAGGAGACCCAGTACTTC.

The chain employs TRBV2 and TRBJ2-7, with TRBD2 matching over 9 bases. There are 17 residues in the CDR3. V dropped 5 bases and J dropped 6; count of bases not matched to a gene: 17. Germline V gives CDR1 SNHLY, CDR2 FYNNEI. In DNA form, the CDR3 reads TGTGCCAGCAGTCCCCCGGGGGTAGCGGGAGCCTTCCGCGAGCAGTACTTC. It codes for CASSPPGVAGAFREQYF.

In this sample, this clonotype turned up many times. The chain is built from TRBV7-9 and TRBJ1-1; D uncertain. Trimming left V 1 base short and J 1 base short, with 7 bases between. Germline lookup yields CDR1 SEHNR and CDR2 FQNEAQ (reference sequence). The CDR3 is made up of 14 amino acids. The DNA of the CDR3 is TGTGCCAGCAGCTTAGAAACGAGGAACACTGAAGCTTTCTTT. This codes for CASSLETRNTEAFF.

CDR3 residues: CASSPSLAGVRSGELFF. Written as DNA, the CDR3 is TGTGCCAGCAGTCCTTCTTTAGCGGGAGTACGTTCCGGGGAGCTGTTTTTT. This chain links TRBV27 with TRBJ2-2; 9 nucleotides match TRBD2. V dropped 5 bases and J dropped 6; count of bases not matched to a gene: 13. The CDR3 spans 17 residues. From germline, CDR1 is MNHEY and CDR2 SMNVEV (reference sequence).

This chain uses TRBV7-8 with TRBJ1-3; maybe TRBD1 (6 bases). CDR1 is SGHVS, CDR2 FQNEAQ, per germline. The CDR3 is made up of 16 amino acids. The V and J ends lost 3 bases and 0 bases respectively, with 12 bases between them. This CDR3 is CASSFRTAYSGNTIYF. CDR3 coding DNA: TGTGCCAGCAGCTTTAGGACAGCGTACTCTGGAAACACCATATATTTT.

This clonotype occurred many times. This chain links TRBV28 with TRBJ2-3; 11 bases map to TRBD2. This CDR3 region has 15 residues. Germline V gene lookup returns CDR1 MDHEN and CDR2 SYDVKM. V lost 10 bases to trimming and J lost 0 bases; unmatched junction nucleotides: 6. The CDR3 reads CATEGLAASTDTQYF. CDR3 nucleotide sequence: TGTGCCACCGAGGGACTAGCGGCCAGCACAGATACGCAGTATTTT.

CDR3 loop: CASSQDLNRDGQEAQYF. DNA of the CDR3: TGCGCCAGCAGCCAAGATCTTAACCGGGACGGACAAGAGGCGCAGTACTTC. The rearrangement links TRBV4-3 to TRBJ2-5; the D gene could be TRBD1 or TRBD2 (5 bases each). CDR3 length: 17 residues. Germline V gives CDR1 LGHNA, CDR2 YSLEER. The V end was cut by 0 bases, the J end by 11 bases, with 25 bases between.

This chain joins TRBV25-1 and TRBJ2-1; D unclear. V lost 3 bases, J lost 5 bases, and 8 bases lay in between. Germline V gene data show CDR1 as MGHDK and CDR2 as SYGVNS. The CDR3 is 13 amino acids. CDR3 DNA sequence: TGTGCCAGCAGTGAGCCCGGTAACAATGAGCAGTTCTTC. This sequence encodes CASSEPGNNEQFF.

The sample holds a few counts of this clonotype. In nucleotides, the CDR3 is TGTGCCAGCAGCTCGACAGGGAAGGCCGGGGAGCTGTTTTTT. Its translation: CASSSTGKAGELFF. The chain couples TRBV5-5 to TRBJ2-2; 7 positions agree with TRBD1. The CDR3 has 14 residues. J lost 6 bases, V lost 3 bases, and 5 bases had no gene match. Germline loops: CDR1 SGHKS, CDR2 YYEKEE (reference sequence).

In this sample, this clonotype turned up many times. In nucleotides, the CDR3 is TGTGCCAGCAGCTTAGTGCTGGGGGCGGGAAACGGGGAGCTGTTTTTT. Protein sequence: CASSLVLGAGNGELFF. This chain joins TRBV11-2 and TRBJ2-2, with D possibly called TRBD1 or TRBD2 (6 bases each). CDR3 size: 16 residues. Per germline, CDR1 SGHAT and CDR2 FQNNGV. V dropped 1 base and J dropped 7 bases, with 16 bases sitting between them.